This record covers a single T cell receptor beta chain. Its antigen is unidentified. This specimen comes from a study of T cells in Graves' hyperthyroidism and ophthalmopathy. PBMCs stemmed from about 9.5 ml fresh peripheral blood. The investigators amplified TCR beta CDR3 regions from RNA transcripts. The HTBI primer set drove a first-round RT-PCR of the TCR CDR3. MiXCR, applied by TCRdb to the multiplex PCR reads, yields one record per CDR3 protein. The table lists over 300,000 distinct CDR3 sequences, about 15% of them singletons. Whole-study results and caveats: The blood repertoire included most of the expanded thyroid clonotypes above 0.001.

V was pared by 6 bases and J by 4 bases, with 9 bases of the junction left unmatched. Germline V gene lookup returns CDR1 SGHAT and CDR2 FQNNGV. The CDR3 sequence is 15 residues long. The sequenced sample consisted of blood. The clonotype comes from a woman aged 60-75 years with Graves' hyperthyroidism. The rearrangement links TRBV11-2 to TRBJ2-1; TRBD2 agrees at 7 bases. Written as DNA, the CDR3 is TGTGCCAGCAGTTCTTGGGGTAGCGGGTACAATGAGCAGTTCTTC. This sequence encodes CASSSWGSGYNEQFF.